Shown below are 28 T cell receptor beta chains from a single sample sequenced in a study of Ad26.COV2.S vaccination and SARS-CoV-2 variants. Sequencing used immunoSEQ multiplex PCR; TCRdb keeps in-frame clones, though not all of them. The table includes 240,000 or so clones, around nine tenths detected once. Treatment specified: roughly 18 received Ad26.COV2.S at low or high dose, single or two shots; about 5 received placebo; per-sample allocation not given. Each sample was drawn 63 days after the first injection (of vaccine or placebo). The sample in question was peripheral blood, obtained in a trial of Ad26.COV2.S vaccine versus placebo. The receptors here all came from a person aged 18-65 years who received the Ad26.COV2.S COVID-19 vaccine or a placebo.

CDR3 DNA sequence: TGTGCTAGTGGTCCGGGACAGGGGAACTACAATGAGCAGTTCTTC. This encodes CASGPGQGNYNEQFF. This chain links TRBV12-5 with TRBJ2-1, with TRBD1 identical over 10 bases. This CDR3 region has 15 residues. Germline V gene lookup returns CDR1 LGHNT and CDR2 FRNRAP. J was trimmed by 3 bases and V by 5 bases; bases with no gene match: 4. The variable domain in full, completed from reference TRBV12-5 and TRBJ2-1, reads DARVTQTPRHKVTEMGQEVTMRCQPILGHNTVFWYRQTMMQGLELLAYFRNRAPLDDSGMPKDRFSAEMPDATLATLKIQPSEPRDSAVYFCASGPGQGNYNEQFFGPGTRLTVL.

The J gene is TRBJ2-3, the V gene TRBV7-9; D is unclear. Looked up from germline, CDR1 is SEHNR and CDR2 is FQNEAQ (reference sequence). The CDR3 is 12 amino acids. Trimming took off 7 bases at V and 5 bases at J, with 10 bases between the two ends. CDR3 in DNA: TGTGCCAGCAATAGGGTTCAAGATACGCAGTATTTT. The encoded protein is CASNRVQDTQYF.

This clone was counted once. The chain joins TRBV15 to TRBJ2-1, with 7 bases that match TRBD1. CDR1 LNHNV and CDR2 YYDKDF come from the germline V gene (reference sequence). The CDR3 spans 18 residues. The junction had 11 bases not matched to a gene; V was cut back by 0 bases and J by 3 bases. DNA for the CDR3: TGTGCCACCAGCAGAGATAGGGGCCCCGGGACAGTCTACAATGAGCAGTTCTTC. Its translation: CATSRDRGPGTVYNEQFF. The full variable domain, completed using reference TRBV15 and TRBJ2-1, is DAMVIQNPRYQVTQFGKPVTLSCSQTLNHNVMYWYQQKSSQAPKLLFHYYDKDFNNEADTPDNFQSRRPNTSFCFLDIRSPGLGDTAMYLCATSRDRGPGTVYNEQFFGPGTRLTVL.

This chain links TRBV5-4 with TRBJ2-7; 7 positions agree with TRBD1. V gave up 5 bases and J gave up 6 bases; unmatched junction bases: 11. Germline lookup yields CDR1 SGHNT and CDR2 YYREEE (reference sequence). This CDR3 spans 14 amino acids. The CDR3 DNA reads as TGTGCCAGCAGACCCCCGGGACAGAGGGGCGAGCAGTACTTC. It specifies CASRPPGQRGEQYF.

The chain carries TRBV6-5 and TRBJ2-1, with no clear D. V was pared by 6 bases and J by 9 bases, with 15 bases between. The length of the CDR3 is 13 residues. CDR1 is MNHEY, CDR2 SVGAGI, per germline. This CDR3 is CASSHTKVGEQFF. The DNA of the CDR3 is TGTGCCAGCAGCCATACTAAAGTTGGTGAGCAGTTCTTC.

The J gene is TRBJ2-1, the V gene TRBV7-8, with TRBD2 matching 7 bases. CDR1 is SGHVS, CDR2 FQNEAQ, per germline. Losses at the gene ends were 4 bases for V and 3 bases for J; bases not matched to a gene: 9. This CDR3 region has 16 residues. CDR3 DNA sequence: TGTGCCAGCAGCTCGGCTAGCGGATCCGTCTACAATGAGCAGTTCTTC. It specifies CASSSASGSVYNEQFF. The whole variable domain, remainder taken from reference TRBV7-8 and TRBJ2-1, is GAGVSQSPRYKVAKRGQDVALRCDPISGHVSLFWYQQALGQGPEFLTYFQNEAQLDKSGLPSDRFFAERPEGSVSTLKIQRTQQEDSAVYLCASSSASGSVYNEQFFGPGTRLTVL.

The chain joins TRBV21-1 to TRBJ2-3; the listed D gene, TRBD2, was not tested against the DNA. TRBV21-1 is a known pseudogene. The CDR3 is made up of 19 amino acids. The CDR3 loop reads CASSKYPPSTSGRKDTQYF. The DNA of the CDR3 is TGTGCCAGCAGCAAATATCCTCCGTCGACTAGCGGGAGGAAAGATACGCAGTATTTT.

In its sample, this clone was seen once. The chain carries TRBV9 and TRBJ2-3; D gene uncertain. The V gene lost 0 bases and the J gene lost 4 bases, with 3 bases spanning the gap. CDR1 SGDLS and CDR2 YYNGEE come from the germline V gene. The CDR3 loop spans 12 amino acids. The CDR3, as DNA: TGTGCCAGCAGCGTAGAGGCAGATACGCAGTATTTT. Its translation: CASSVEADTQYF. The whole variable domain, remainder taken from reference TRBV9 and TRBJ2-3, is DSGVTQTPKHLITATGQRVTLRCSPRSGDLSVYWYQQSLDQGLQFLIQYYNGEERAKGNILERFSAQQFPDLHSELNLSSLELGDSALYFCASSVEADTQYFGPGTRLTVL.

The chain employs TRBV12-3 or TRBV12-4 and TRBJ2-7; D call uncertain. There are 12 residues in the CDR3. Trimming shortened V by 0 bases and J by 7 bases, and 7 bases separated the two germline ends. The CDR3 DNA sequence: TGTGCCAGCAGTTTAGCCCCTGGGGAGCAGTACTTC. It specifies CASSLAPGEQYF.

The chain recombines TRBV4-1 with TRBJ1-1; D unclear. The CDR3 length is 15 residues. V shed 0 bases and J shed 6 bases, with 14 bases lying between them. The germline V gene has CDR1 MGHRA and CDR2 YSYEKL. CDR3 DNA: TGCGCCAGCAGCCAAGATTGGGTTTTGTGGGCTGAAGCTTTCTTT. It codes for CASSQDWVLWAEAFF.

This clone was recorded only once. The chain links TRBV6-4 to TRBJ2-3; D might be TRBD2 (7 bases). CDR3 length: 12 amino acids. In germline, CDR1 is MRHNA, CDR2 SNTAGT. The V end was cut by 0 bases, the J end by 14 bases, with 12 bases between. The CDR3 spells CASSDSGGRLYF. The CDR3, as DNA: TGTGCCAGCAGTGACTCGGGGGGGCGATTGTATTTT.

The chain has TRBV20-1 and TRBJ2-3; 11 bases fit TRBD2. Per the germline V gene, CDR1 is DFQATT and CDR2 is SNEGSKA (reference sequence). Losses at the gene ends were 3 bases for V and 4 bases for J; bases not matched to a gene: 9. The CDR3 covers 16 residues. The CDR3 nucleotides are TGCAGTGCTAGTCCCCTTAGCGGGAGGGCCCCAGATACGCAGTATTTT. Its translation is CSASPLSGRAPDTQYF.

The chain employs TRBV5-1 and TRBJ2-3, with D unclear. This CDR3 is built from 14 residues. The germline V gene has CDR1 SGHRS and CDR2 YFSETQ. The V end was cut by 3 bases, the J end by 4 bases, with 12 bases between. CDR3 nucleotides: TGCGCCAGCAGCTCGCCCTTTGTAGCAGATACGCAGTATTTT. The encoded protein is CASSSPFVADTQYF.

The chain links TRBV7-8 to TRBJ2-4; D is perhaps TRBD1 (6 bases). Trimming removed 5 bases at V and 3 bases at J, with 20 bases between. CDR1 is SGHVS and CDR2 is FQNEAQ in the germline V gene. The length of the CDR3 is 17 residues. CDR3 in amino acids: CASSTPGGGEFKNIQYF. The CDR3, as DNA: TGTGCCAGCAGCACCCCGGGTGGGGGCGAGTTCAAAAACATTCAGTACTTC. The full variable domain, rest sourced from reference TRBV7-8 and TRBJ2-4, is GAGVSQSPRYKVAKRGQDVALRCDPISGHVSLFWYQQALGQGPEFLTYFQNEAQLDKSGLPSDRFFAERPEGSVSTLKIQRTQQEDSAVYLCASSTPGGGEFKNIQYFGAGTRLSVL.

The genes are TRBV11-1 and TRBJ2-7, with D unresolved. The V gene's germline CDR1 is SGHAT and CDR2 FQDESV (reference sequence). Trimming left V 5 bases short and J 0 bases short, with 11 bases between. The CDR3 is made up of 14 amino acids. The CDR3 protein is CASSLDDLSYEQYF. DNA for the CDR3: TGTGCCAGCAGCCTAGACGACCTCTCCTACGAGCAGTACTTC.

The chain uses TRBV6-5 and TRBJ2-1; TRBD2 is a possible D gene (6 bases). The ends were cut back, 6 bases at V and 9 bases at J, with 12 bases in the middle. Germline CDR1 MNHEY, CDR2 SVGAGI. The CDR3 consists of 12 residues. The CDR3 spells CASRTPGSEQFF. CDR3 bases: TGTGCCAGCAGAACACCCGGGAGTGAGCAGTTCTTC.

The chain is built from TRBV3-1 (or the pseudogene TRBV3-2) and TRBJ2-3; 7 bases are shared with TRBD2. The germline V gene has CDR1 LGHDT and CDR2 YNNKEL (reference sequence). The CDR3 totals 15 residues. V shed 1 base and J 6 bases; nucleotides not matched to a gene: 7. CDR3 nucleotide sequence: TGTGCCAGCAGCCAAGGCGGGAGACACACGGATACGCAGTATTTT. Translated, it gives CASSQGGRHTDTQYF.

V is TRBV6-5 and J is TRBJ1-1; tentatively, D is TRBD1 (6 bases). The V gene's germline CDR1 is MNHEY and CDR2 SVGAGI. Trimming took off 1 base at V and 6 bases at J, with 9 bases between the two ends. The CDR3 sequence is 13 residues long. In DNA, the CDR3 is TGTGCCAGCAGTTACTTGGACAGCTCTGAAGCTTTCTTT. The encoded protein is CASSYLDSSEAFF.

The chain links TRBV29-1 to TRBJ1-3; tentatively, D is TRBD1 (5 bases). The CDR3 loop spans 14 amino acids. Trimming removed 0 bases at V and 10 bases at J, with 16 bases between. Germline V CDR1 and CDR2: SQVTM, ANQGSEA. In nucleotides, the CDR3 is TGCAGCGTTGAAGATCAGGAGGGGTCAGGGACCATATATTTT. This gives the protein CSVEDQEGSGTIYF.

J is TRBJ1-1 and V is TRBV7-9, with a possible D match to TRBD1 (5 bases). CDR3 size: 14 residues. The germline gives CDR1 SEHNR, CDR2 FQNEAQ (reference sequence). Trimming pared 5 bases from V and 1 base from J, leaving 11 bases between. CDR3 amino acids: CASSPDSRNTEAFF. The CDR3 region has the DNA TGTGCCAGCAGCCCTGACAGCAGGAACACTGAAGCTTTCTTT.

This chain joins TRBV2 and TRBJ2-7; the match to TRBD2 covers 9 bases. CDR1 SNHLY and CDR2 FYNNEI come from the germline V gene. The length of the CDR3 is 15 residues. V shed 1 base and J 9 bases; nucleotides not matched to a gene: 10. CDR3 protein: CASSEGERGVNLQYF. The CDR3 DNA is TGTGCCAGCAGTGAAGGGGAGCGGGGGGTTAACTTGCAGTACTTC.

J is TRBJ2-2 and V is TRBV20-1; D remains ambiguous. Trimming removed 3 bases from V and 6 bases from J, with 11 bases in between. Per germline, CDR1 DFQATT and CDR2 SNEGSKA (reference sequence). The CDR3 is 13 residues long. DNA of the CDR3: TGCAGTGCTAGTTGGGGTGCGCCCGGGGAGCTGTTTTTT. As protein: CSASWGAPGELFF.

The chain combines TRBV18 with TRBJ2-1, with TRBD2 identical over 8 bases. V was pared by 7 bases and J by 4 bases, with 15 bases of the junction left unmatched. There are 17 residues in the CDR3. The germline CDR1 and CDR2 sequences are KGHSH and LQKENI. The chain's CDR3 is CASYPDDRAGAYNEQFF. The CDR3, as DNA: TGTGCCAGCTACCCGGACGATCGAGCGGGGGCTTACAATGAGCAGTTCTTC.

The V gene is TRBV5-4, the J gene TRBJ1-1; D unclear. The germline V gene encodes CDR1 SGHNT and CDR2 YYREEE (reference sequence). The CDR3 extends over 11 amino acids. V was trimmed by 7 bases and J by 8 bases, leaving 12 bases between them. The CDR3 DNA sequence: TGTGCCAGCGGAGGGCAGGAAGAAGCTTTCTTT. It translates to CASGGQEEAFF.

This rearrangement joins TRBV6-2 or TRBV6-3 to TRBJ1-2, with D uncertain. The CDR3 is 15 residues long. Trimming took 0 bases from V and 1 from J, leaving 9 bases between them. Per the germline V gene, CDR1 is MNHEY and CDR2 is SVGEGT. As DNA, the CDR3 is TGTGCCAGCAGTTACTCGGTACCGGATAACTATGGCTACACCTTC. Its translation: CASSYSVPDNYGYTF.

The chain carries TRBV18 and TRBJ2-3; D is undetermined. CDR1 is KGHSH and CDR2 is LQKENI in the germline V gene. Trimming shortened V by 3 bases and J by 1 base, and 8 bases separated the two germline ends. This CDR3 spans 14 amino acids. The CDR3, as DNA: TGTGCCAGCTCACCTGAGGTAGGCACAGATACGCAGTATTTT. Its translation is CASSPEVGTDTQYF.

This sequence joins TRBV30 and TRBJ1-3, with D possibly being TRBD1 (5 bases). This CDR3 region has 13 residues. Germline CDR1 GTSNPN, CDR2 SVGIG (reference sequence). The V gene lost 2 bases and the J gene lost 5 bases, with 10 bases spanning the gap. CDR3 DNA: TGTGCCTGGAGTCTGACAGCTAGAAACACCATATATTTT. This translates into CAWSLTARNTIYF.

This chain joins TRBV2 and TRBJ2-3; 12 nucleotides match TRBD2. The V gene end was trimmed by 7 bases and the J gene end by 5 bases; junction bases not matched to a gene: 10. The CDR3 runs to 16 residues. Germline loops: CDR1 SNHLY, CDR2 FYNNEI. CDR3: CASKETSGGLGDTQYF. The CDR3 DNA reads TGTGCCAGCAAGGAAACTAGCGGGGGGCTGGGAGATACGCAGTATTTT. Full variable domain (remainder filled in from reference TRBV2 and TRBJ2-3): EPEVTQTPSHQVTQMGQEVILRCVPISNHLYFYWYRQILGQKVEFLVSFYNNEISEKSEIFDDQFSVERPDGSNFTLKIRSTKLEDSAMYFCASKETSGGLGDTQYFGPGTRLTVL.